Shown below are 20 T cell receptor beta chains from a single sample sequenced in a study of T cell responses to AZD1222 COVID-19 vaccine. Only in-frame clones appear in the TCRdb table, and some are missing; sequencing was by immunoSEQ multiplex PCR. The sample has about 200,000 clones; 91% are singletons. Sequencing used peripheral blood, obtained 28 days after the second AZD1222 dose. All receptors derive from an adult who received the AZD1222 COVID-19 vaccine.

The chain joins TRBV28 to TRBJ1-2, with D maybe TRBD1 (5 bases). The CDR3 covers 14 residues. V dropped 6 bases and J dropped 2 bases, with 13 bases sitting between them. Germline CDR1 MDHEN, CDR2 SYDVKM. CDR3 in DNA: TGTGCCAGCAGCGTGGTCGCAGGGAACTATGGCTACACCTTC. Translating it yields CASSVVAGNYGYTF.

The rearrangement uses TRBV6-6 and TRBJ1-2, with D possibly being TRBD1 (5 bases). Per the germline V gene, CDR1 is MNHNY and CDR2 is SVGAGI (reference sequence). Trimming left V 5 bases short and J 3 bases short, with 10 bases between. The CDR3 spans 13 residues. The CDR3, as DNA: TGTGCCAGCAGTCCCGACAGAGACTATGGCTACACCTTC. Translated, it gives CASSPDRDYGYTF.

The gene calls are TRBV19 and TRBJ2-6; unclear D gene. The CDR3 extends over 13 amino acids. Trimming removed 8 bases from V and 1 base from J, with 6 bases in between. Germline assignment: CDR1 LNHDA and CDR2 SQIVND (reference sequence). The CDR3 loop reads CASLPSGANVLTF. For the CDR3, the DNA is TGTGCCAGTCTACCATCTGGGGCCAACGTCCTGACTTTC.

J is TRBJ1-2 and V is TRBV29-1, with D possibly matching TRBD1 (5 bases). Germline V gene lookup returns CDR1 SQVTM and CDR2 ANQGSEA. There are 11 residues in the CDR3. V was clipped by 4 bases and J by 9 bases, with 12 bases between them. The CDR3: CSVGGAGSYTF. DNA for the CDR3: TGCAGCGTTGGAGGGGCGGGAAGCTACACCTTC.

As DNA, the CDR3 is TGTGCCAGCAGCCAAGATCGAGGGGGCACGCAGCCCCAGCATTTT. Translated, it gives CASSQDRGGTQPQHF. The J gene is TRBJ1-5, the V gene TRBV3-1 (or the pseudogene TRBV3-2), with 7 bases aligning to TRBD1. This CDR3 comprises 15 residues. From germline, CDR1 is LGHDT and CDR2 YNNKEL (reference sequence). Germline trimming cut 0 bases from V and 7 bases from J; bases unmatched to any gene: 6.

The table lists this clone with a count of one. The J gene is TRBJ2-1, the V gene TRBV7-2; maybe TRBD1 (7 bases). Trimming took 3 bases from V and 8 from J, leaving 11 bases between them. This CDR3 region has 13 residues. CDR1 SGHTA and CDR2 FQGNSA come from the germline V gene. The CDR3 loop reads CASSFSGGHEQFF. The CDR3 DNA sequence: TGTGCCAGCAGCTTCTCAGGGGGGCATGAGCAGTTCTTC.

The V call is TRBV7-9, the J call TRBJ1-4; tentative D call: TRBD1 (5 bases). V lost 0 bases, J lost 7 bases, and 18 bases lay in between. Germline CDR1 is SEHNR and CDR2 is FQNEAQ (reference sequence). This CDR3 region has 17 residues. The CDR3 reads CASSLAGRSAAGEKLFF. DNA for the CDR3: TGTGCCAGCAGCTTAGCGGGGCGGTCGGCAGCAGGTGAAAAACTGTTTTTT.

This chain links TRBV4-1 with TRBJ1-5; D not resolved. The CDR3 contains 16 residues. Per germline, CDR1 MGHRA and CDR2 YSYEKL. Trimming took off 0 bases at V and 5 bases at J, with 14 bases between the two ends. The CDR3: CASSQEGLARDQPQHF. In DNA form, the CDR3 reads TGCGCCAGCAGCCAAGAGGGCTTGGCGAGAGATCAGCCCCAGCATTTT.

The rearrangement links TRBV24-1 to TRBJ1-5; TRBD1 agrees at 8 bases. The CDR3 extends over 14 amino acids. Germline-derived CDR1 and CDR2 are KGHDR and SFDVKD. V lost 9 bases, J lost 7 bases, and 10 bases stayed unmatched. CDR3: CATERQGSGQPQHF. The CDR3 DNA reads TGTGCCACCGAAAGACAGGGGTCAGGACAGCCCCAGCATTTT.

V and J are TRBV9 and TRBJ2-7, with a weak D call TRBD2 (7 bases). The CDR3 totals 17 residues. Trimming cost V 4 bases and J 2 bases, with 22 bases left between them. The germline CDR1 and CDR2 sequences are SGDLS and YYNGEE. CDR3 sequence: CASSPGGLADVTYEQYF. The DNA of the CDR3 is TGTGCCAGCAGCCCCGGGGGGCTAGCGGACGTTACCTACGAGCAGTACTTC.

Note on this clone: Other DNA sequences in the sample encode the same CDR3. The chain joins TRBV5-1 to TRBJ1-1, with TRBD1 as a possible D gene (5 bases). V was pared by 4 bases and J by 1 base, with 8 bases between. The CDR3 is made up of 13 amino acids. Germline loops: CDR1 SGHRS, CDR2 YFSETQ. CDR3 sequence: CASSLTGNTEAFF. The CDR3 DNA reads TGCGCCAGCAGCCTAACAGGGAACACTGAAGCTTTCTTT.

The V call is TRBV3-1 (or the pseudogene TRBV3-2), the J call TRBJ2-2; no reliable D call. V was cut by 0 bases and J by 6 bases, with 20 bases left in between. CDR3 length: 18 residues. In germline, CDR1 is LGHDT, CDR2 YNNKEL (reference sequence). This CDR3 reads CASSQDPNRMGYAGELFF. The CDR3 DNA reads as TGTGCCAGCAGCCAAGATCCTAATAGAATGGGTTACGCCGGGGAGCTGTTTTTT.

The table lists this clone with a count of one. This CDR3 is CASSLNSNQPQHF. The CDR3 DNA sequence: TGCGCCAGCAGTCTCAATAGCAATCAGCCCCAGCATTTT. The rearrangement joins TRBV10-1 to TRBJ1-5; D gene ambiguous. The ends were cut back, 5 bases at V and 0 bases at J, with 5 bases in the middle. Germline CDR1 is WNHNN and CDR2 is SYGVQD (reference sequence). The CDR3 runs 13 residues.

This rearrangement joins TRBV30 to TRBJ1-2; 8 nucleotides match TRBD1. The ends lost 2 bases at V and 3 bases at J; junction bases unmatched: 5. The CDR3 sequence is 14 residues long. CDR1 GTSNPN and CDR2 SVGIG come from the germline V gene (reference sequence). CDR3 nucleotides: TGTGCCTGGAGTACAGGACAGGGTTACTATGGCTACACCTTC. Encoded protein: CAWSTGQGYYGYTF.

This sequence joins TRBV30 and TRBJ1-3; D gene uncertain. Trimming stripped 4 bases from V and 0 bases from J, with 10 bases between. The CDR3 spans 14 residues. Germline loops: CDR1 GTSNPN, CDR2 SVGIG (reference sequence). This chain's CDR3 is CAWTGRFSGNTIYF. As DNA, the CDR3 is TGTGCCTGGACCGGCAGGTTCTCTGGAAACACCATATATTTT.

CDR3 bases: TGTGCCAGCAGTTACCGGGGACTAGCGGGAGTCGAGCAGTACTTC. Protein product: CASSYRGLAGVEQYF. The chain recombines TRBV6-5 with TRBJ2-7, with TRBD2 identical over 14 bases. CDR1 is MNHEY and CDR2 is SVGAGI in the germline V gene. This CDR3 contains 15 residues. J was trimmed by 6 bases and V by 2 bases; bases with no gene match: 3.

The chain couples TRBV5-4 to TRBJ1-5; D ambiguous. The CDR3 totals 17 residues. Deletions cut 5 bases from V and 4 bases from J, with 22 bases between. From germline, CDR1 is SGHNT and CDR2 YYREEE (reference sequence). The CDR3 spells CASRPNNHRQHNQPQHF. The CDR3 DNA follows: TGTGCCAGCAGGCCTAACAATCATAGGCAGCATAATCAGCCCCAGCATTTT.

The V and J genes are TRBV30 and TRBJ1-4; D perhaps matches TRBD1 (6 bases). V was pared by 1 base and J by 3 bases, with 9 bases between. Germline V lookup: CDR1 GTSNPN, CDR2 SVGIG (reference sequence). The CDR3 runs 14 residues. CDR3 sequence: CAWSDRVANEKLFF. The CDR3 bases are TGTGCCTGGAGTGACAGGGTTGCTAATGAAAAACTGTTTTTT.

J is TRBJ2-1 and V is TRBV11-3; D possibly matches TRBD1 or TRBD2 (5 bases each). CDR3 length equals 14 residues. CDR1 is SGHNT, CDR2 YENEEA, per germline. V was cut by 3 bases and J by 5 bases, with 11 bases left in between. The CDR3 sequence: CASSFRDGNNEQFF. DNA for the CDR3: TGTGCCAGCAGCTTTCGGGACGGGAACAATGAGCAGTTCTTC.

This chain uses TRBV2 with TRBJ2-2, with D perhaps being TRBD1 or TRBD2 (5 bases each). The CDR3 loop spans 14 amino acids. Trimming shortened V by 5 bases and J by 4 bases, and 11 bases separated the two germline ends. Germline CDR1 reads SNHLY; CDR2 reads FYNNEI. In DNA form, the CDR3 reads TGTGCCAGCAGTCGGGACGGTCTCACCGGGGAGCTGTTTTTT. Encoded protein: CASSRDGLTGELFF. The whole variable domain, remainder taken from reference TRBV2 and TRBJ2-2, is EPEVTQTPSHQVTQMGQEVILRCVPISNHLYFYWYRQILGQKVEFLVSFYNNEISEKSEIFDDQFSVERPDGSNFTLKIRSTKLEDSAMYFCASSRDGLTGELFFGEGSRLTVL.